Following are 30 T cell receptor beta chains from one sample sequenced in a study of blood T cell repertoires in COVID-19. Here immunoSEQ multiplex PCR was the method, and the copy in TCRdb shows in-frame clones only, minus some. The sample has about 68,000 clones; roughly 85% are singletons. The sequencing input was peripheral blood. These receptors came from a man in his fifties or sixties with acute or convalescent COVID-19.

This sequence joins TRBV3-1 (or the pseudogene TRBV3-2) and TRBJ1-1, with TRBD1 matching over 8 bases. The CDR3 loop spans 14 amino acids. Per the germline V gene, CDR1 is LGHDT and CDR2 is YNNKEL (reference sequence). V trimming: 4 bases; J trimming: 2 bases; junction bases outside the gene matches: 3. The CDR3 DNA reads as TGTGCCAGCAGCCCGGACAGGGTAAACACTGAAGCTTTCTTT. This translates into CASSPDRVNTEAFF.

The genes are TRBV5-6 and TRBJ1-1; perhaps TRBD1 as D (6 bases). The germline V gene encodes CDR1 SGHDT and CDR2 YYEEEE. Trimming left V 1 base short and J 0 bases short, with 13 bases between. This CDR3 is 16 amino acids long. Here the CDR3 DNA reads TGTGCCAGCAGCTTGTACAGGGCGAACATGAACACTGAAGCTTTCTTT. It encodes CASSLYRANMNTEAFF.

The CDR3 bases are TGCGCCAGCAGCTCCCCGACAGGGGGCACCGGGGCCCAAGAGACCCAGTACTTC. Its protein product is CASSSPTGGTGAQETQYF. The J gene is TRBJ2-5, the V gene TRBV4-1; 10 bases align to TRBD1. The CDR3 sequence is 18 residues long. Germline V gene data show CDR1 as MGHRA and CDR2 as YSYEKL. Trimming cost V 5 bases and J 1 base; bases outside gene matches: 13.

The V gene is TRBV9, the J gene TRBJ2-2; 7 bases match TRBD2. The CDR3 is made up of 13 amino acids. V lost 7 bases and J lost 4; bases outside the gene matches: 4. Germline loops: CDR1 SGDLS, CDR2 YYNGEE. CDR3 loop: CASGRVSTGELFF. The CDR3 DNA reads as TGTGCCAGCGGGAGGGTGAGCACCGGGGAGCTGTTTTTT.

This chain uses TRBV18 with TRBJ1-5, with 7 bases lining up with TRBD1. The germline CDR1 and CDR2 sequences are KGHSH and LQKENI. The CDR3 length is 17 residues. V shed 6 bases, J shed 3 bases, and the junction held 14 bases outside the gene matches. This CDR3 is CASSAGTRDRFNQPQHF. CDR3 DNA sequence: TGTGCCAGCTCCGCAGGGACCCGGGACAGATTCAATCAGCCCCAGCATTTT.

The rearrangement links TRBV7-6 to TRBJ2-7; D possibly corresponds to TRBD2 (6 bases). From germline, CDR1 is SGHVS and CDR2 FNYEAQ. Trimming took off 4 bases at V and 6 bases at J, with 25 bases between the two ends. CDR3 length equals 17 residues. This CDR3 reads CASSSQSAGSPGSEQYF. CDR3 in DNA: TGTGCCAGCAGCTCTCAGTCAGCGGGTTCCCCGGGGTCCGAGCAGTACTTC.

The chain joins TRBV30 to TRBJ2-3, with D perhaps TRBD1 (6 bases). V was cut by 0 bases and J by 6 bases, with 13 bases left in between. CDR1 is GTSNPN and CDR2 is SVGIG in the germline V gene (reference sequence). The CDR3 has 14 amino acids. This chain's CDR3 is CAWSVGGREDTQYF. DNA of the CDR3: TGTGCCTGGAGTGTAGGGGGACGTGAGGATACGCAGTATTTT. The full variable domain, in which reference TRBV30 and TRBJ2-3 provide the parts outside the CDR3, is SQTIHQWPATLVQPVGSPLSLECTVEGTSNPNLYWYRQAAGRGLQLLFYSVGIGQISSEVPQNLSASRPQDRQFILSSKKLLLSDSGFYLCAWSVGGREDTQYFGPGTRLTVL.

The V gene is TRBV29-1, the J gene TRBJ2-5, with D tentatively TRBD1 (7 bases). V was clipped by 5 bases and J by 3 bases, with 10 bases between them. Germline V gene sequence: CDR1 SQVTM, CDR2 ANQGSEA. The length of the CDR3 is 12 residues. The CDR3 DNA sequence: TGCAGCGTTTTCAGGGGGGAAGAGACCCAGTACTTC. This codes for CSVFRGEETQYF.

This clone was seen once. J is TRBJ2-7 and V is TRBV2, with 7 bases fitting TRBD1. With 7 bases clipped from V and 4 bases from J, the junction kept 7 bases outside the gene matches. The length of the CDR3 is 13 residues. Looked up from germline, CDR1 is SNHLY and CDR2 is FYNNEI. The chain's CDR3 is CASTWTGGYEQYF. The DNA of the CDR3 is TGTGCCAGCACCTGGACAGGCGGGTACGAGCAGTACTTC.

This clone was observed a handful of times. The V and J genes are TRBV12-2 and TRBJ2-3; the D call TRBD2 from the table was never checked on the DNA. TRBV12-2 is tagged as a pseudogene. The CDR3 sequence is 19 residues long. CDR3: CASRPHLHKTSGGPDTQYF. The CDR3 region has the DNA TGTGCAAGTCGCCCACACCTTCACAAGACTAGCGGGGGACCGGATACGCAGTATTTT.

This chain uses TRBV20-1 with TRBJ1-2; 8 bases are shared with TRBD1. The CDR3 runs to 14 residues. Trimming cost V 5 bases and J 4 bases; bases outside gene matches: 9. Germline V gene lookup returns CDR1 DFQATT and CDR2 SNEGSKA (reference sequence). As DNA, the CDR3 is TGCAGTGCTGGTGCTACTACAGGGGGCTATGGCTACACCTTC. It codes for CSAGATTGGYGYTF.

The CDR3 sequence: CASSSWTGISEQYV. The DNA for the CDR3 is TGTGCCAGCAGCTCTTGGACAGGGATAAGCGAGCAGTACGTC. V usage is TRBV11-2 and J usage is TRBJ2-7; TRBD1 agrees at 8 bases. V shed 4 bases and J 6 bases; nucleotides not matched to a gene: 8. The CDR3 contains 14 residues. Germline V gives CDR1 SGHAT, CDR2 FQNNGV.

This rearrangement joins TRBV4-1 to TRBJ2-3, with D perhaps TRBD2 (7 bases). The V gene lost 0 bases and the J gene lost 5 bases, with 12 bases spanning the gap. Germline loops: CDR1 MGHRA, CDR2 YSYEKL. This CDR3 spans 15 amino acids. The CDR3 coding sequence is TGCGCCAGCAGCCAAGAAGGGGGGGCCGGAGATACGCAGTATTTT. Residues: CASSQEGGAGDTQYF.

Only a few counts were recorded for this clone. The chain links TRBV30 to TRBJ1-3; 7 nucleotides align to TRBD1. Looked up from germline, CDR1 is GTSNPN and CDR2 is SVGIG (reference sequence). The CDR3 spans 15 residues. The V and J ends lost 3 bases and 3 bases, in that order; junction bases with no gene match: 8. The CDR3 spells CAWREGASIGNTIYF. The DNA of the CDR3 is TGTGCCTGGAGAGAGGGGGCGAGTATTGGAAACACCATATATTTT. Based on the CDR3 plus reference TRBV30 and TRBJ1-3, the full variable domain is SQTIHQWPATLVQPVGSPLSLECTVEGTSNPNLYWYRQAAGRGLQLLFYSVGIGQISSEVPQNLSASRPQDRQFILSSKKLLLSDSGFYLCAWREGASIGNTIYFGEGSWLTVV.

The chain has TRBV12-3 or TRBV12-4 and TRBJ2-2; D unclear. This CDR3 has 12 residues. Trimming left V 10 bases short and J 6 bases short, with 12 bases between. The CDR3 region is CATPARSGELFF. CDR3 nucleotides: TGTGCCACCCCCGCCAGGTCCGGGGAGCTGTTTTTT.

In its sample, this clone was seen once. The genes are TRBV6-6 and TRBJ2-7, with a possible D match to TRBD2 (6 bases). Trimming left V 6 bases short and J 2 bases short, with 17 bases between. The CDR3 sequence is 15 residues long. CDR1 is MNHNY, CDR2 SVGAGI, per germline (reference sequence). The CDR3: CASSEGTDTTYEQYF. CDR3 bases: TGTGCCAGCAGCGAAGGGACTGACACAACCTACGAGCAGTACTTC.

The chain employs TRBV19 and TRBJ1-2; a possible D gene is TRBD1 (6 bases). The V gene's germline CDR1 is LNHDA and CDR2 SQIVND (reference sequence). V lost 1 base and J lost 10, with 19 bases in between. The CDR3 spans 15 residues. In DNA, the CDR3 is TGTGCCAGTAGTATAGGTGTGAACAGGGCTGGAGACTACACCTTC. Translated: CASSIGVNRAGDYTF.

The chain combines TRBV9 with TRBJ1-2; the match to TRBD1 covers 8 bases. Germline lookup yields CDR1 SGDLS and CDR2 YYNGEE. Germline trimming cut 3 bases from V and 4 bases from J; bases unmatched to any gene: 5. The CDR3 is made up of 14 amino acids. The CDR3 bases are TGTGCCAGCAGCGCAAGACAGGGGTTCTATGGCTACACCTTC. Translated, it gives CASSARQGFYGYTF.

The chain employs TRBV2 and TRBJ1-1; D is uncertain. CDR3 length: 13 residues. Germline V gives CDR1 SNHLY, CDR2 FYNNEI. Trimming left V 3 bases short and J 3 bases short, with 8 bases between. The CDR3 DNA reads TGTGCCAGCAGTGAGCGTTCCGACACTGAAGCTTTCTTT. It codes for CASSERSDTEAFF.

This clone was observed a few times. This rearrangement joins TRBV10-3 to TRBJ2-2; TRBD2 is a possible D gene (5 bases). The CDR3 has 14 residues. V gave up 6 bases and J gave up 6 bases, with 14 bases separating them. Germline V CDR1 and CDR2: ENHRY, SYGVKD. CDR3 loop: CAISPDGVAGELFF. The CDR3 DNA sequence: TGTGCCATCAGCCCGGACGGGGTTGCCGGGGAGCTGTTTTTT.

The chain links TRBV7-9 to TRBJ2-5; 7 bases are a match to TRBD1. The CDR3 has 14 residues. The V segment lost 5 bases and the J segment 5 bases; nucleotides outside the gene matches: 8. Germline CDR1 reads SEHNR; CDR2 reads FQNEAQ (reference sequence). CDR3 nucleotide sequence: TGTGCCAGCAGCGTACGACAGGGCGGGGAGACCCAGTACTTC. Protein product: CASSVRQGGETQYF.

The chain is built from TRBV29-1 and TRBJ1-2; perhaps TRBD1 as D (6 bases). Germline V CDR1 and CDR2: SQVTM, ANQGSEA. Trimming stripped 5 bases from V and 8 bases from J, with 12 bases between. This CDR3 has 11 residues. The CDR3 DNA reads as TGCAGCGTTTCAGGGGTTGGCGGCTACACCTTC. Residues: CSVSGVGGYTF.

CDR3 protein: CASIIGTGGMNTEAFF. The CDR3 bases are TGTGCCAGTATAATAGGGACAGGGGGTATGAACACTGAAGCTTTCTTT. J is TRBJ1-1 and V is TRBV19; 11 positions agree with TRBD1. The junction had 7 bases not matched to a gene; V was cut back by 7 bases and J by 0 bases. CDR3 length: 16 amino acids. In germline, CDR1 is LNHDA, CDR2 SQIVND (reference sequence).

This clone occurred a few times. The rearrangement uses TRBV7-2 and TRBJ1-2; tentative D call: TRBD1 (5 bases). The CDR3 totals 13 residues. CDR1 SGHTA and CDR2 FQGNSA come from the germline V gene. V was shortened by 1 base and J by 7 bases, with 10 bases between the two germline ends. The CDR3 sequence is CASSLGVRGGYTF. The CDR3 nucleotides read TGTGCCAGCAGCTTAGGTGTAAGGGGTGGCTACACCTTC.

This clone was found a few times. The V gene is TRBV2, the J gene TRBJ2-2; TRBD1 matches 7 bases. This CDR3 spans 15 amino acids. J gave up 5 bases and V 6 bases, and 9 bases lay outside the gene matches. Germline V gene sequence: CDR1 SNHLY, CDR2 FYNNEI. In DNA form, the CDR3 reads TGTGCCAGCAGAGTACAGGGGCAGAGGACCGGGGAGCTGTTTTTT. It encodes CASRVQGQRTGELFF.

The genes are TRBV7-8 and TRBJ2-3; D might be TRBD2 (5 bases). The CDR3 has 16 amino acids. Germline V gives CDR1 SGHVS, CDR2 FQNEAQ. The V gene lost 1 base and the J gene lost 0 bases, with 11 bases spanning the gap. The CDR3 reads CASSLVSGMSTDTQYF. The DNA for the CDR3 is TGTGCCAGCAGCTTAGTTTCGGGGATGAGCACAGATACGCAGTATTTT. The variable domain in full, with the rest retrieved from reference TRBV7-8 and TRBJ2-3, is GAGVSQSPRYKVAKRGQDVALRCDPISGHVSLFWYQQALGQGPEFLTYFQNEAQLDKSGLPSDRFFAERPEGSVSTLKIQRTQQEDSAVYLCASSLVSGMSTDTQYFGPGTRLTVL.

V gene TRBV7-8 combines with J gene TRBJ2-2; 11 positions agree with TRBD1. The V segment lost 5 bases and the J segment 6 bases; nucleotides outside the gene matches: 5. Germline V gene sequence: CDR1 SGHVS, CDR2 FQNEAQ. This CDR3 spans 15 amino acids. CDR3 amino acids: CASSLGQGVSGELFF. For the CDR3, the DNA is TGTGCCAGCAGCCTGGGACAGGGGGTGTCCGGGGAGCTGTTTTTT.

The chain recombines TRBV10-1 with TRBJ2-3; 8 bases line up with TRBD2. There are 16 residues in the CDR3. After removal of 2 bases from V and 0 bases from J, the junction contained 4 bases not matched to a gene. In germline, CDR1 is WNHNN, CDR2 SYGVQD (reference sequence). The CDR3 reads CASSELPGGSTDTQYF. CDR3 nucleotide sequence: TGCGCCAGCAGTGAGCTCCCGGGGGGGAGCACAGATACGCAGTATTTT.

The chain employs TRBV9 and TRBJ2-1, with D tentatively TRBD2 (5 bases). Looked up from germline, CDR1 is SGDLS and CDR2 is YYNGEE. The CDR3 contains 13 residues. V dropped 3 bases and J dropped 6 bases, with 10 bases sitting between them. This chain's CDR3 is CASSAGIPNEQFF. The CDR3 coding sequence is TGTGCCAGCAGCGCGGGAATACCCAATGAGCAGTTCTTC.

The genes are TRBV5-1 and TRBJ2-3, with a weak D call TRBD2 (6 bases). This CDR3 is built from 15 residues. Germline V CDR1 and CDR2: SGHRS, YFSETQ. Trimming stripped 2 bases from V and 2 bases from J, with 12 bases between. CDR3 DNA: TGCGCCAGCAGCTTTCGGCGGGAAATCACAGATACGCAGTATTTT. Protein: CASSFRREITDTQYF.